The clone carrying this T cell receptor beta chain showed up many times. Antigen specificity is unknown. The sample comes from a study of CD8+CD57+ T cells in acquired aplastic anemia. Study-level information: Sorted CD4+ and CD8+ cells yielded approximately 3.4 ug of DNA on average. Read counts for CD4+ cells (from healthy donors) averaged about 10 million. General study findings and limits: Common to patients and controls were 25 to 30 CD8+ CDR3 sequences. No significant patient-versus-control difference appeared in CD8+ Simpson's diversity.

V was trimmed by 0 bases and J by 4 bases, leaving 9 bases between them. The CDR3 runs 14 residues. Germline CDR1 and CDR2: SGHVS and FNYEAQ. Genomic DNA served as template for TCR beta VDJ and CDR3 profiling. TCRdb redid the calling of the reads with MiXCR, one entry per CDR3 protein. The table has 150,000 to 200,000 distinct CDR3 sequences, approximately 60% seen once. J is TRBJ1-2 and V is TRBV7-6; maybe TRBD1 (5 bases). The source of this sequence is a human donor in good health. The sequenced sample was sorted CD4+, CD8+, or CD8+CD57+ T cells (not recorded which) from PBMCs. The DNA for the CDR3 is TGTGCCAGCAGCTTAGCGCACAGGTCCTATGGCTACACCTTC. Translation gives CASSLAHRSYGYTF.